These T cell receptor beta chains were read from a single sample in a study of blood T cell repertoires in COVID-19. Sequencing used immunoSEQ multiplex PCR; TCRdb keeps in-frame clones, though not all of them. The sample contains 90,000 to 120,000 clones, 80% to 90% of which appear only once. Material for sequencing was peripheral blood. The receptors here all came from a woman older than 75 with acute or convalescent COVID-19. CDR3s include the opening cysteine and the closing phenylalanine or tryptophan. The order of the fields is CDR3 protein, V gene, J gene, clone size. Expanded clones are given a class, and other clones once, few, many or no size at all.

CDR3 protein: CASSPGGGKPFYEQYF
V gene: TRBV3-1/TRBV3-2
J gene: TRBJ2-7
clone size: -

CDR3 protein: CASATLSGGIAFF
V gene: TRBV28
J gene: TRBJ1-1
clone size: -

CDR3 protein: CASSRGDYQPQHF
V gene: TRBV28
J gene: TRBJ1-5
clone size: -

CDR3 protein: CASRRQGKRAEAFF
V gene: TRBV28
J gene: TRBJ1-1
clone size: -

CDR3 protein: CSVSTGTGWTDTQYF
V gene: TRBV29-1
J gene: TRBJ2-3
clone size: -

CDR3 protein: CATSVGGAPGELFF
V gene: TRBV24-1
J gene: TRBJ2-2
clone size: -

CDR3 protein: CASSSTGGASTDTQYF
V gene: TRBV11-1
J gene: TRBJ2-3
clone size: -

CDR3 protein: CATGREGLEGEQFF
V gene: TRBV15
J gene: TRBJ2-1
clone size: -

CDR3 protein: CASSYPGHMNTEAFF
V gene: TRBV5-1
J gene: TRBJ1-1
clone size: -

CDR3 protein: CATSDPPGTGAATQYF
V gene: TRBV24-1
J gene: TRBJ2-3
clone size: -

CDR3 protein: CASSPDGQGPTGYF
V gene: TRBV5-6
J gene: TRBJ2-7
clone size: once

CDR3 protein: CASSLGPSYEQYF
V gene: TRBV7-2
J gene: TRBJ2-7
clone size: -

CDR3 protein: CASSHVQSSGNTIYF
V gene: TRBV18
J gene: TRBJ1-3
clone size: -

CDR3 protein: CASSSYRGANEKLFF
V gene: TRBV5-5
J gene: TRBJ1-4
clone size: -

CDR3 protein: CASSRQGEAYEQYF
V gene: TRBV7-9
J gene: TRBJ2-7
clone size: -

CDR3 protein: CASSQLTGSPLHF
V gene: TRBV6-5
J gene: TRBJ1-6
clone size: -

CDR3 protein: CASSVKGRDEQYF
V gene: TRBV9
J gene: TRBJ2-7
clone size: once

CDR3 protein: CASSPGVSTGELFF
V gene: TRBV19
J gene: TRBJ2-2
clone size: -

CDR3 protein: CASSFSDRSGNTIYF
V gene: TRBV28
J gene: TRBJ1-3
clone size: -

CDR3 protein: CASSWDTLGEKLFF
V gene: TRBV27
J gene: TRBJ1-4
clone size: -

CDR3 protein: CASSSREDYGYTF
V gene: TRBV6-1
J gene: TRBJ1-2
clone size: -

CDR3 protein: CASSPTDRGYGYTF
V gene: TRBV18
J gene: TRBJ1-2
clone size: -

CDR3 protein: CASRRQRGGLETQYF
V gene: TRBV27
J gene: TRBJ2-5
clone size: -

CDR3 protein: CASSILSSGVYEQYF
V gene: TRBV19
J gene: TRBJ2-7
clone size: once

CDR3 protein: CASSLGRGSNEKLFF
V gene: TRBV5-1
J gene: TRBJ1-4
clone size: -

CDR3 protein: CASSLGTGSNQPQHF
V gene: TRBV7-6
J gene: TRBJ1-5
clone size: -

CDR3 protein: CASSYSGVFWRNEQFF
V gene: TRBV6-2/TRBV6-3
J gene: TRBJ2-1
clone size: -

CDR3 protein: CAISENSINSPLHF
V gene: TRBV10-3
J gene: TRBJ1-6
clone size: few

CDR3 protein: CASSVGLAGGPGTDTQYF
V gene: TRBV9
J gene: TRBJ2-3
clone size: -

CDR3 protein: CASSEGLDGTDTQYF
V gene: TRBV5-1
J gene: TRBJ2-3
clone size: -

CDR3 protein: CASSTGNSEAFF
V gene: TRBV7-3
J gene: TRBJ1-1
clone size: -

CDR3 protein: CASSSYPTGGGNTIYF
V gene: TRBV5-4
J gene: TRBJ1-3
clone size: -